The source of this TCR beta chain is a study of blood T cell repertoires in COVID-19. On the study more broadly: The samples span acute and convalescent COVID-19 from the United States, Italy and Spain. T cells, B-cell-depleted T cells, or PBMCs provided the cDNA or gDNA that served as material.

Trimming took 3 bases from V and 6 from J, leaving 10 bases between them. CDR1 and CDR2 from the germline V gene are MDHEN and SYDVKM. The CDR3 extends over 13 amino acids. Study processing details: Cell counts per sample came from amplifying reference gene primers. The method was immunoSEQ multiplex PCR; TCRdb's version includes in-frame clones alone and lacks a portion of them. D and trimming come from the DNA, and the V and J calls and clone size come from that table. The data contain 87,000 or so clones, approximately 80% of them singletons. The receptor's source is a woman between 70 and 85 years old with acute or convalescent COVID-19. Sequencing used peripheral blood. V is TRBV28 and J is TRBJ2-3; possibly TRBD2 for D (5 bases). CDR3 sequence (DNA): TGTGCCAGCAGTTTCCGGGGAGCCGATACGCAGTATTTT. Encoded protein: CASSFRGADTQYF.